The TCR beta chain described here comes from a study of shared clonotypes between healthy human individuals. Measured with immunoSEQ multiplex PCR; TCRdb has only the in-frame clones, and not every one. In the table there are roughly 1,500,000 clones, about 98% of which are singletons. With 4 bases removed from V and 0 bases from J, the gap between germline ends came to 16 bases. Germline lookup yields CDR1 LNHDA and CDR2 SQIVND (reference sequence). The CDR3 runs to 16 residues. The chain uses TRBV19 and TRBJ2-7; D perhaps matches TRBD1 (6 bases). The TCR was taken from a man aged 30 to 45 in good health. The sequenced material came from naive CD4+ T cells sorted from blood. The subset: CD45RA+ positively selected. CDR3 coding DNA: TGTGCCAGTAGTACGTCTACAGGGCTACACTCCTACGAGCAGTACTTC. This translates into CASSTSTGLHSYEQYF. The full variable domain, with the rest looked up from reference TRBV19 and TRBJ2-7, is DGGITQSPKYLFRKEGQNVTLSCEQNLNHDAMYWYRQDPGQGLRLIYYSQIVNDFQKGDIAEGYSVSREKKESFPLTVTSAQKNPTAFYLCASSTSTGLHSYEQYFGPGTRLTVT.